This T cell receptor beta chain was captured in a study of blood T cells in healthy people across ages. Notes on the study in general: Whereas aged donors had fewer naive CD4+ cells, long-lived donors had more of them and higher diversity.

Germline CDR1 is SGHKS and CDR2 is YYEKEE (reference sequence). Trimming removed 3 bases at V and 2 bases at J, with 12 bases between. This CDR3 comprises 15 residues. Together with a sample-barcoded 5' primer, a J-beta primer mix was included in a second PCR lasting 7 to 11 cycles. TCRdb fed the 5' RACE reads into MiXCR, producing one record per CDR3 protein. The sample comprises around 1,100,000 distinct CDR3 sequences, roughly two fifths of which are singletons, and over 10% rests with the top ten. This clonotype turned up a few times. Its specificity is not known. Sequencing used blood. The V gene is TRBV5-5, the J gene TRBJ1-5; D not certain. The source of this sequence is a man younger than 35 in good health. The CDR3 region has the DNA TGTGCCAGCAGCTGGGAGGGTAAGGGCAATCAGCCCCAGCATTTT. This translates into CASSWEGKGNQPQHF. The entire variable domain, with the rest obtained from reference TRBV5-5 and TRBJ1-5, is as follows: DAGVTQSPTHLIKTRGQQVTLRCSPISGHKSVSWYQQVLGQGPQFIFQYYEKEERGRGNFPDRFSARQFPNYSSELNVNALLLGDSALYLCASSWEGKGNQPQHFGDGTRLSIL.